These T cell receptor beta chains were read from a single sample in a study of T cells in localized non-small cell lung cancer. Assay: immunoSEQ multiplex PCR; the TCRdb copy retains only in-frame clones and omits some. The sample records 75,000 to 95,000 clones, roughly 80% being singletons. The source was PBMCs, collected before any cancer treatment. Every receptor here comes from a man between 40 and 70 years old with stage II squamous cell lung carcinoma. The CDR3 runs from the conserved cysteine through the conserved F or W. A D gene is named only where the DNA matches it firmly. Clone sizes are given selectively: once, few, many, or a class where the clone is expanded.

CDR3 protein: CASSSPGQGTYEQYF
CDR3 DNA: TGTGCCAGCAGTAGCCCGGGACAGGGGACCTACGAGCAGTACTTC
D gene: TRBD1
J gene: TRBJ2-7
clone size: .
V gene: TRBV27

CDR3 protein: CASSLRYSNQPQHF
CDR3 DNA: TGTGCCAGCAGTTTAAGGTATAGCAATCAGCCCCAGCATTTT
D gene: .
J gene: TRBJ1-5
clone size: few
V gene: TRBV27

CDR3 protein: CASRHGTSGTTLSTDTQYF
CDR3 DNA: TGTGCAAGTCGCCACGGGACTAGCGGGACTACCCTTAGCACAGATACGCAGTATTTT
D gene: .
J gene: TRBJ2-3
clone size: .
V gene: TRBV12-2

CDR3 protein: CSVVKGTTNEKLFF
CDR3 DNA: TGCAGCGTTGTTAAAGGAACAACTAATGAAAAACTGTTTTTT
D gene: .
J gene: TRBJ1-4
clone size: .
V gene: TRBV29-1

CDR3 protein: CASSLGPGGGRSGNTIYF
CDR3 DNA: TGTGCCAGCAGTTTAGGGCCCGGGGGGGGTCGCTCTGGAAACACCATATATTTT
D gene: .
J gene: TRBJ1-3
clone size: .
V gene: TRBV28

CDR3 protein: CASALSRSTGELFF
CDR3 DNA: TGTGCCAGCGCCCTCTCCAGGAGTACCGGGGAGCTGTTTTTT
D gene: .
J gene: TRBJ2-2
clone size: .
V gene: TRBV5-4

CDR3 protein: CASSPWGREVGYTF
CDR3 DNA: TGTGCCAGCAGCCCTTGGGGCCGAGAGGTCGGCTACACCTTC
D gene: .
J gene: TRBJ1-2
clone size: .
V gene: TRBV7-8

CDR3 protein: CASSPSTYGSAEAFF
CDR3 DNA: TGTGCCAGTAGTCCGTCGACATACGGCTCGGCTGAAGCTTTCTTT
D gene: .
J gene: TRBJ1-1
clone size: .
V gene: TRBV19

CDR3 protein: CASSAGSTWTPEAFF
CDR3 DNA: TGTGCCAGCAGCGCGGGTTCGACATGGACTCCTGAAGCTTTCTTT
D gene: .
J gene: TRBJ1-1
clone size: .
V gene: TRBV7-6

CDR3 protein: CASSPSQEASPLHF
CDR3 DNA: TGTGCCAGCTCACCAAGCCAAGAGGCTTCACCCCTCCACTTT
D gene: .
J gene: TRBJ1-6
clone size: .
V gene: TRBV18

CDR3 protein: CASRRGGSGYNEQFF
CDR3 DNA: TGTGCCAGCCGTCGGGGGGGGAGCGGGTACAATGAGCAGTTCTTC
D gene: TRBD2
J gene: TRBJ2-1
clone size: .
V gene: TRBV7-8

CDR3 protein: CASSLHGGANVLTF
CDR3 DNA: TGTGCCAGCAGCTTACATGGAGGGGCCAACGTCCTGACTTTC
D gene: .
J gene: TRBJ2-6
clone size: .
V gene: TRBV7-6

CDR3 protein: CASSREQISYEQYF
CDR3 DNA: TGCGCCAGCAGTCGGGAACAGATCTCCTACGAGCAGTACTTC
D gene: .
J gene: TRBJ2-7
clone size: .
V gene: TRBV5-1

CDR3 protein: CASSPLQVNTEAFF
CDR3 DNA: TGTGCCAGCAGCCCCCTACAGGTGAACACTGAAGCTTTCTTT
D gene: .
J gene: TRBJ1-1
clone size: many
V gene: TRBV7-6

CDR3 protein: CASSHFSDTQYF
CDR3 DNA: TGCGCCAGCAGCCACTTTTCGGATACGCAGTATTTT
D gene: .
J gene: TRBJ2-3
clone size: .
V gene: TRBV4-3

CDR3 protein: CASSTSGGAGANVLTF
CDR3 DNA: TGTGCCAGCAGCACTTCAGGGGGCGCTGGGGCCAACGTCCTGACTTTC
D gene: TRBD1
J gene: TRBJ2-6
clone size: .
V gene: TRBV7-9

CDR3 protein: CASTGQGSGYEQYF
CDR3 DNA: TGTGCCAGCACTGGACAGGGGAGTGGATACGAGCAGTACTTC
D gene: TRBD1
J gene: TRBJ2-7
clone size: .
V gene: TRBV2

CDR3 protein: CSVWTLSSYEQYF
CDR3 DNA: TGCAGCGTTTGGACACTGAGCTCCTACGAGCAGTACTTC
D gene: .
J gene: TRBJ2-7
clone size: few
V gene: TRBV29-1

CDR3 protein: CASSPGQGWDQPQHF
CDR3 DNA: TGTGCCAGCAGCCCCGGACAGGGCTGGGATCAGCCCCAGCATTTT
D gene: TRBD1
J gene: TRBJ1-5
clone size: .
V gene: TRBV7-9

CDR3 protein: CSVESPGGGAFF
CDR3 DNA: TGCAGCGTTGAGTCCCCAGGTGGGGGAGCTTTCTTT
D gene: .
J gene: TRBJ1-1
clone size: .
V gene: TRBV29-1

CDR3 protein: CASSVEASGGTGETQYF
CDR3 DNA: TGTGCCAGCAGCGTAGAGGCTAGCGGGGGGACAGGGGAGACCCAGTACTTC
D gene: TRBD2
J gene: TRBJ2-5
clone size: .
V gene: TRBV9

CDR3 protein: CSVDGGGGRPQHF
CDR3 DNA: TGCAGCGTTGACGGGGGAGGGGGAAGGCCCCAGCATTTT
D gene: .
J gene: TRBJ1-5
clone size: .
V gene: TRBV29-1

CDR3 protein: CAWSALGDPAETQYF
CDR3 DNA: TGTGCCTGGAGTGCCCTCGGGGACCCCGCGGAGACCCAGTACTTC
D gene: .
J gene: TRBJ2-5
clone size: .
V gene: TRBV30